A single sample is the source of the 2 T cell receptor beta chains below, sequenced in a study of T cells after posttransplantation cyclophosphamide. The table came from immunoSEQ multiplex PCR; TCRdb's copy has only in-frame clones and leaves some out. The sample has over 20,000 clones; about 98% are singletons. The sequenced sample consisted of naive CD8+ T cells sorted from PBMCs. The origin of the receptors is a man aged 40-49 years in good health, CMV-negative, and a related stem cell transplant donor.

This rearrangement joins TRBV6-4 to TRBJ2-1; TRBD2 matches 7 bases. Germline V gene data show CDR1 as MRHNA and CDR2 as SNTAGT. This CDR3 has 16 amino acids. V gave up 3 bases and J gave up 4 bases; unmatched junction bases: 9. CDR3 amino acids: CASSEASSGRYNEQFF. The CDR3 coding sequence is TGTGCCAGCAGTGAGGCGTCTAGCGGACGGTACAATGAGCAGTTCTTC.

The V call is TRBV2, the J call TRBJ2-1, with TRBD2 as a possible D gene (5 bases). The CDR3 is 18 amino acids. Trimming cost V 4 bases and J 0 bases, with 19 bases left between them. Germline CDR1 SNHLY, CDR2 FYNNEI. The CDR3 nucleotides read TGTGCCAGCAGTGCCTCCTTGGTGAGTGGAGGCTCCTACAATGAGCAGTTCTTC. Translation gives CASSASLVSGGSYNEQFF. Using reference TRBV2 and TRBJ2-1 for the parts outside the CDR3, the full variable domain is EPEVTQTPSHQVTQMGQEVILRCVPISNHLYFYWYRQILGQKVEFLVSFYNNEISEKSEIFDDQFSVERPDGSNFTLKIRSTKLEDSAMYFCASSASLVSGGSYNEQFFGPGTRLTVL.